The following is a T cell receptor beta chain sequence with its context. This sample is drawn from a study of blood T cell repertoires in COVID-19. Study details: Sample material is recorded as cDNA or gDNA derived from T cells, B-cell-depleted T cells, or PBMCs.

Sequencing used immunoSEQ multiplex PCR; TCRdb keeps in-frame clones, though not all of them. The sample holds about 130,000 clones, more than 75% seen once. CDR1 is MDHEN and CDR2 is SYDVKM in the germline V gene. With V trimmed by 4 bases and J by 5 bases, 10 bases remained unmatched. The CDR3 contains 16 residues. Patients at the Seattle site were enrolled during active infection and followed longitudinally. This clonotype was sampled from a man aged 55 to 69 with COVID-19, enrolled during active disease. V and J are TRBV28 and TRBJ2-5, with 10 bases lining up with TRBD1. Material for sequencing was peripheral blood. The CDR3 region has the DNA TGTGCCAGCAGTTCGCCGGGACAGGGGCTTCGGGAGACCCAGTACTTC. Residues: CASSSPGQGLRETQYF.